One T cell receptor beta chain is described in this entry. Its antigen remains unidentified. The sample carries other DNA sequences with the same CDR3. Assay: immunoSEQ multiplex PCR; the TCRdb copy retains only in-frame clones and omits some. The data show 2.5 million or so clones, roughly 92% seen once. These data are taken from a study of shared clonotypes between healthy human individuals. Study outcomes and limitations: The small donor group covered limited genetic and exposure diversity.

CDR1 and CDR2 from the germline V gene are GTSNPN and SVGIG (reference sequence). The ends were cut back, 1 base at V and 6 bases at J, with 8 bases in the middle. The CDR3 has 12 residues. The J gene is TRBJ2-3, the V gene TRBV30; D is ambiguous. The sequence derives from a man aged 18 to 30 in good health. What was sequenced was naive CD4+ T cells sorted from blood. Documented subset: CD45RA+ positively selected. The CDR3 sequence is CAWSALADTQYF. The CDR3 DNA reads as TGTGCCTGGAGTGCCCTCGCGGATACGCAGTATTTT.